This TCR beta chain was recorded in a study of cytomegalovirus exposure and HLA in healthy donors (dated by TCRdb to about 2017). Notes on the research overall: According to an earlier analysis of 450 to 650 of the donors, about 179 million T cells yielded 90 million to 130 million unique TCR beta sequences and 250 to 350 Gb of sequence data. An early release that covered about 600 HLA-typed donors contained around 300 gigabases of sequencing data and about 84 million unique TCR sequences. Of the 300 to 500 genotyped donors, more than 75% were placed in the genetic ancestry cluster associated with self-reported Caucasian donors. The study aimed to test whether signatures of past pathogen exposure could be identified by cataloging public T cell receptors. Using immunosequencing, the study profiled T cell repertoires from 550 to 750 subjects and related those repertoires to cytomegalovirus serostatus. A separate validation cohort of 100 to 150 different subjects was used in addition to the roughly 720-subject first cohort. High-throughput TCR immunosequencing, statistical association of individual TCRs with disease status, and machine learning were combined to predict cytomegalovirus infection status. To study patterns of TCR occurrence, a later analysis re-analyzed previously published TCR beta repertoires from under 750 donors and added high-resolution HLA genotyping. Rather than drawing on any new phenotypic data, the later analysis identified candidate immune exposures from TCR beta sequences and the way those sequences occurred across donors. To decide whether each TCR beta V gene segment behaved as functional or pseudogenic, an earlier analysis of nearly 600 of the donors relied on high-throughput TCR beta sequencing. Donor age, sex, ethnicity and CMV serostatus were compiled alongside the repertoire data. A later genetic analysis used genome-wide SNP genotypes for about 65% of the roughly 670 donors, treating that subset as a discovery cohort. All discovery cohort repertoires had been generated using a single sequencing platform. HLA typing covered class I and class II loci at four-digit resolution. The number of donors typed differed by locus, with roughly 620-640 for A, B, C, DRB1 and DQB1, around 520 for DQA1, under 610 for DPA1, and roughly 450 for DPB1. Several DR-DQ haplotypes were handled as single units for association and clustering because linkage in the cohort was strong. Among about 390 genotyped donors of the cohort, an average of roughly 240,000 unique TCR beta nucleotide sequences were sequenced per donor, roughly a sixth of them non-productive.

Libraries came from the immunoSEQ multiplex PCR assay. The multiplex PCR relied on a mix of 60 forward primers for TCR Vbeta segments and 13 reverse primers for TCR Jbeta segments. The CDR3 region of rearranged TCR beta genes was amplified from genomic DNA with a multiplex PCR assay. On the Illumina HiSeq System, the amplified TCR beta libraries were sequenced as 87-base-pair reads. Per the original workflow: Across the roughly 640 repertoires, a later analysis counted some 80 million unique TCR beta chains, roughly 11 million of which were shared by at least two donors. To remove PCR and sequencing errors, raw reads were error-corrected and collapsed into unique sequences using a nearest-neighbor algorithm that merged closely related sequences. Alignment of CDR3 sequences to IMGT reference sequences was used to assign V, D and J gene segments. Each retained sequence needed at least a six-nucleotide match to both a V gene segment and a J gene segment. Rearrangements were classified as productive when the CDR3 lacked stop codons and remained in frame with V and J, and all other rearrangements were classified as non-productive. Following IMGT convention, CDR3 was defined as the stretch from the second conserved V-encoded cysteine up to the conserved J-encoded phenylalanine. The earlier analysis of about 610 of the donors excluded sequences that lacked an unambiguous match to a single V gene segment. In an earlier analysis of 587 of the donors, V segments were called functional above 56.7% productive rearrangements and were called segregating when the between-donor standard deviation exceeded 5%. A statistical classification framework was built for diagnosing cytomegalovirus status from the catalog of TCR beta chain sequences. In a later analysis, V and J genes were assigned by comparing TCR nucleotide sequences against IMGT/GENE-DB human TR gene sequences. In a later analysis, CDR3 sequences and most-parsimonious VDJ recombination scenarios were assigned using the TCRdist pipeline. In a later analysis, each TCR beta chain was defined by its CDR3 amino acid sequence together with its V-gene family, and reads lacking a unique V-gene family were excluded. In a later analysis, 550 to 650 highly shared, low-generation-probability nucleotide sequences were removed to address suspected cross-contamination and a sequencing artifact. A later analysis calculated a clonal expansion index for each public chain from normalized within-repertoire ranks of inferred template counts. In a later analysis, generation probabilities were computed with a VDJ recombination model fitted to out-of-frame rearrangements, and the resulting probabilities were checked against IGoR. Hypergeometric tests were used in a later analysis to score TCR-TCR, TCR-HLA and TCR-CMV co-occurrence, with a repertoire-size bias correction applied to the TCR pairs. A later analysis estimated false discovery rates by permuting HLA or CMV assignments 20 times. In a later analysis, co-occurring TCRs were grouped using DBSCAN, with TCRdist sequence similarity added in when clustering inside HLA-allele-positive subsets. Repertoires with fewer than 30,000 or more than 120,000 public chains, plus five repertoires with anomalous nucleotide sharing, were excluded from co-occurrence clustering. The table was pulled from immuneACCESS by TCRdb, which kept in-frame rearrangements only. Such tables lose some clones; where checked, under half of the loss comes from unresolved V genes, and the rest has no known cause. That table gives V, J and clone size, and the DNA gave D and trimming. The sample table shows 200,000 to 250,000 clones, and under 80% are seen once. Clones ranked in the top ten supply approximately 1.9% of the sample.

The CDR3 measures 14 amino acids from cysteine to phenylalanine. Only the CDR3 DNA stays, 42 bases, in frame from base 1. Between the V and J ends, shortened by 2 bases and 8 bases respectively, the junction contains 14 bases. Per the germline V gene, SGHRS is the CDR1 and YFSETQ is the CDR2. Findings and caveats that apply to the study as a whole: According to a later analysis, most CMV-associated TCR beta chains appeared to be HLA-restricted, and the HLA associations seemed to be driven largely by CMV exposure. HLA typing was unavailable for some donors at each locus, so association tests used only the typed subset. The earlier analysis of around 600 of the donors excluded some 15 rarely observed V segments, including chromosome 9 orphons, because counts were too low. A later genetic analysis associated a missense DCLRE1C variant with V-gene and J-gene trimming of TCR beta chains, and an independent cohort replicated the association. In a later analysis, several top co-occurrence clusters were reported to appear linked to parvovirus B19, influenza, CMV and Epstein-Barr virus. Most TCR sequences were observed very rarely across donors, whereas some public TCRs were present in many individuals. The authors suggested that the approach could potentially be generalized to other disease states and immunological phenotypes. A group of highly shared sequence variants was considered likely to be a technical artifact of the sequencing pipeline. A total of fewer than 200 TCR beta chains were listed by the study as associated with cytomegalovirus. Presence/absence analyses assumed roughly uniform sequencing depth across donors, an assumption that may not hold. In an earlier analysis of 587 of the donors, most TCR beta V segments appeared in productive rearrangements about 90% or about 30% of the time, broadly matching IMGT annotations. A later analysis found that TCR association rates varied across HLA loci, with DRB1 alleles showing the most associated TCRs and HLA-C alleles the fewest. A later analysis associated some 17,000 TCR beta sequences with specific HLA alleles at a false discovery rate of 0.05. Compared with the roughly 700-donor mean, donors in an Asian-associated ancestry cluster had fewer N-insertions in productive TCRs, according to a later genetic analysis. Cytomegalovirus status was reported to be diagnosed by the classifier with high specificity and sensitivity in both the original and validation cohorts. A later analysis found that HLA-associated TCR beta chains were more clonally expanded and had lower generation probabilities than equally common non-associated chains. A few of the identified cytomegalovirus-associated TCR beta chains were confirmed in vitro to be specific for cytomegalovirus antigens. Some IMGT-functional V segments, including TRBV6-2 and TRBV6-3, could not be distinguished by the 87-base-pair reads and were therefore excluded. Correlated functional status among segregating V segments might be attributable to linkage disequilibrium, but an unknown experimental factor could not be ruled out. A further reported finding was that TCR beta sequences accurately predicted the HLA-A and HLA-B alleles for most subjects in the first cohort. For the cohort, immune exposure information was limited to CMV serostatus. In this cohort, only TCR beta chains were sequenced, and detectable features were limited by the absence of alpha or paired-chain data. Assigning TCR associations to individual alleles was difficult when HLA alleles, especially DR and DQ, strongly co-occurred.

The cohort comprised around 690 healthy bone marrow donors. At the time of sampling, all cohort members were nominally healthy, though unrecorded immune exposures were likely present. The donor tested CMV seronegative and was one of the 352 seronegative cohort members. Each donor provided a peripheral blood sample, and peripheral blood mononuclear cells were used for TCR beta sequencing. Genomic DNA was extracted from the blood cell samples with the Qiagen DNeasy Blood Extraction Kit. Comments on this clone: Its recognized antigen is unknown. There are no base qualities to consult, and no much larger clone falls within one base.

The chain links TRBV5-1 with TRBJ2-1, and the D gene may be TRBD2, 6 bases matching. The sequence came from a woman aged 30 to 39 in good health and CMV-seronegative. Sequences were obtained from PBMCs. The CDR3: CASSFAGSVYEQFF. The nucleotides read TGCGCCAGCAGCTTTGCGGGGTCGGTGTATGAGCAGTTCTTC.